These 2 T cell receptor beta chains were sequenced from one sample in a study of beta chain features in type 1 diabetes. Study-level findings and limits: In every one of the four CD4+ subsets, TCRB CDR3s were moderately but significantly shorter in Type 1 diabetes patients.

No antigen has been assigned to these receptors. Since all of the isolated RNA was reverse transcribed, expressed TCRB transcripts were what got sequenced. The protocol was immunoSEQ multiplex PCR, while the TCRdb copy is restricted to in-frame clones and leaves out a portion. Of about 150,000 clones listed, around 7.8% were seen once; the top ten hold roughly 0.97%. Sample: central memory CD4+ T cells from blood. The receptor source for this set is a woman in her forties with type 1 diabetes.

This clone was detected only a few times. The chain is built from TRBV28 and TRBJ2-5, with 7 nucleotides matching TRBD2. The V segment lost 8 bases and the J segment 5 bases; nucleotides outside the gene matches: 11. Germline V gives CDR1 MDHEN, CDR2 SYDVKM. This CDR3 has 14 residues. The CDR3 DNA sequence: TGTGCCAGCCTTTCGGGAGGCCATGGGGAGACCCAGTACTTC. Residues: CASLSGGHGETQYF.

This clone has a handful of counts. V gene TRBV7-9 combines with J gene TRBJ1-2, with TRBD1 identical over 9 bases. The CDR3 sequence is 14 residues long. The V and J ends lost 5 bases and 7 bases, in that order; junction bases with no gene match: 8. The V gene's germline CDR1 is SEHNR and CDR2 FQNEAQ (reference sequence). The CDR3 here is CASSPPRTGAGYTF. As DNA, the CDR3 is TGTGCCAGCAGCCCCCCCCGGACAGGGGCTGGCTACACCTTC.